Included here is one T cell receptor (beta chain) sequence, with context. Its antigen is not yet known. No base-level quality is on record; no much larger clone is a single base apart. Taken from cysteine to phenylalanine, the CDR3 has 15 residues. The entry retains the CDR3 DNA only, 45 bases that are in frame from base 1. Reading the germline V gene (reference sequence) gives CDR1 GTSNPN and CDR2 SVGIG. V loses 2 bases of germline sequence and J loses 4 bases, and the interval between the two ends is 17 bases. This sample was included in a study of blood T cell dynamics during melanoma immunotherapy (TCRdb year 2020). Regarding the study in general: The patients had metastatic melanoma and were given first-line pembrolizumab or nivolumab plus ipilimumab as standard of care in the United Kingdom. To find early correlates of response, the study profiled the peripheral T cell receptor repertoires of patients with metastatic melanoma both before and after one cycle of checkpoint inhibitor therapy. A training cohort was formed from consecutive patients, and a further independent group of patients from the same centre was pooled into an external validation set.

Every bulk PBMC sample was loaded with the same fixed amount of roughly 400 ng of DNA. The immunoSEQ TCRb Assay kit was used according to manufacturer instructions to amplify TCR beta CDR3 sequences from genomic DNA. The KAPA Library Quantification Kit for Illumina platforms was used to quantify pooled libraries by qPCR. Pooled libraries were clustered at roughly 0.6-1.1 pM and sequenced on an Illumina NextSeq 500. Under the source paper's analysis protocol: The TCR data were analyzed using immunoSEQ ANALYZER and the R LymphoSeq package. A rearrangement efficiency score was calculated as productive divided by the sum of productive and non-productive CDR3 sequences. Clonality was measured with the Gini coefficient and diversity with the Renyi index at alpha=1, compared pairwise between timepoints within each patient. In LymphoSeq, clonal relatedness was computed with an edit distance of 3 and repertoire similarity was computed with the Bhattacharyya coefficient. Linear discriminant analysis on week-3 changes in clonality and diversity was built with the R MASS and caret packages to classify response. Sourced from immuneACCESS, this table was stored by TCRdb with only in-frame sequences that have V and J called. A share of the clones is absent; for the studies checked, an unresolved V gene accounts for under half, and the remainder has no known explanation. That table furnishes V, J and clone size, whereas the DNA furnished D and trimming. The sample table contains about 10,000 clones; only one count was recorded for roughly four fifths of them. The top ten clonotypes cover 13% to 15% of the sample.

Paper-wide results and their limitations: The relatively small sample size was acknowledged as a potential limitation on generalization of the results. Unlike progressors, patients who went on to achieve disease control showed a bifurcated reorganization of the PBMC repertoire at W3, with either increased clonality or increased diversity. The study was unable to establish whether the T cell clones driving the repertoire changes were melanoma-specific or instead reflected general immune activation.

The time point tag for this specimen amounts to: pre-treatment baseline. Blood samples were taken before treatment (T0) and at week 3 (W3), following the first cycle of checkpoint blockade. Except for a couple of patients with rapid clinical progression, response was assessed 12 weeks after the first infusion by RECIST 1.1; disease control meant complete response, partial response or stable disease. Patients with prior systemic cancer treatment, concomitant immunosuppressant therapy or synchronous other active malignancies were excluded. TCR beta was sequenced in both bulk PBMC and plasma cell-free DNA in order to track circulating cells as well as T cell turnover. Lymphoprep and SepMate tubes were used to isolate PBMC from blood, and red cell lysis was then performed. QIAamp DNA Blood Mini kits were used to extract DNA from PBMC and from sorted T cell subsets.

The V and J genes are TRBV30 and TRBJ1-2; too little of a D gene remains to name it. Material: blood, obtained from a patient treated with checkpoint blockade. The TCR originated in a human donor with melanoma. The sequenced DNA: TGTGCCTGGAGTAATGGAGCTGTAGCTGGCTATGGCTACACCTTC. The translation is CAWSNGAVAGYGYTF. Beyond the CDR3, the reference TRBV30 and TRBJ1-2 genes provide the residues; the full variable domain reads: SQTIHQWPATLVQPVGSPLSLECTVEGTSNPNLYWYRQAAGRGLQLLFYSVGIGQISSEVPQNLSASRPQDRQFILSSKKLLLSDSGFYLCAWSNGAVAGYGYTFGSGTRLTVV.